Following are 21 T cell receptor beta chains from one sample sequenced in a study of Ad26.COV2.S vaccination and SARS-CoV-2 variants. Indicated treatment: around 19 received Ad26.COV2.S at low or high dose, single or two shots; roughly five received placebo; per-sample allocation not given. Collection of the samples took place on day 63 after the first injection of vaccine or placebo. Profiled with immunoSEQ multiplex PCR; TCRdb holds only in-frame clones, not every one. The data contain a few hundred thousand clones, about 91% of them singletons. Sample: peripheral blood, taken in a trial of Ad26.COV2.S vaccine versus placebo. Receptors originate from a person between 18 and 59 years old who received the Ad26.COV2.S COVID-19 vaccine or a placebo.

J is TRBJ2-1 and V is TRBV5-1; D call uncertain. The CDR3 loop spans 12 amino acids. Germline CDR1 is SGHRS and CDR2 is YFSETQ. The V end was cut by 4 bases, the J end by 9 bases, with 11 bases between. CDR3 loop: CASSPDTGEQFF. The CDR3 DNA is TGCGCCAGCAGCCCCGACACCGGTGAGCAGTTCTTC.

The CDR3 DNA follows: TGCGCCAGCAGCCATTCTCTGGGTGGTGAGCAGTTCTTC. Translating it yields CASSHSLGGEQFF. The chain has TRBV4-1 and TRBJ2-1; D gene uncertain. Germline assignment: CDR1 MGHRA and CDR2 YSYEKL. The CDR3 loop spans 13 amino acids. V was cut by 3 bases and J by 9 bases, with 12 bases left in between.

The gene calls are TRBV7-9 and TRBJ1-2; 7 bases are shared with TRBD1. From germline, CDR1 is SEHNR and CDR2 FQNEAQ (reference sequence). The CDR3 length is 18 residues. V shed 3 bases, J shed 4 bases, and the junction held 17 bases outside the gene matches. CDR3 coding DNA: TGTGCCAGCAGCTTGTGGGGCCGGCCGACCAGGGGGGGCTATGGCTACACCTTC. Its translation: CASSLWGRPTRGGYGYTF.

The gene calls are TRBV19 and TRBJ1-6; D is uncertain. The germline gives CDR1 LNHDA, CDR2 SQIVND (reference sequence). The V and J ends lost 5 bases and 10 bases respectively, with 12 bases between them. CDR3 length equals 13 residues. The CDR3 loop reads CASSDTIRSPLHF. The CDR3 nucleotides are TGTGCCAGTAGTGACACGATCCGATCACCCCTCCACTTT.

This clone occurred once. J is TRBJ2-3 and V is TRBV7-9; TRBD2 matches 16 bases. The V segment lost 3 bases and the J segment 9 bases; nucleotides outside the gene matches: 6. The CDR3 totals 16 residues. Germline V gene data show CDR1 as SEHNR and CDR2 as FQNEAQ (reference sequence). CDR3 bases: TGTGCCAGCAGCTTCAGACCGGGACTAGCGGGAGGGACGCAGTATTTT. It is translated as CASSFRPGLAGGTQYF. The full variable domain, completed using reference TRBV7-9 and TRBJ2-3, is DTGVSQNPRHKITKRGQNVTFRCDPISEHNRLYWYRQTLGQGPEFLTYFQNEAQLEKSRLLSDRFSAERPKGSFSTLEIQRTEQGDSAMYLCASSFRPGLAGGTQYFGPGTRLTVL.

This chain links TRBV7-9 with TRBJ2-5; D gene uncertain. In germline, CDR1 is SEHNR, CDR2 FQNEAQ (reference sequence). V was clipped by 6 bases and J by 5 bases, with 13 bases between them. The CDR3 length is 13 residues. CDR3 DNA: TGTGCCAGCAGTTTCTCGGGTTTGGAGACCCAGTACTTC. This sequence encodes CASSFSGLETQYF.

This chain connects TRBV7-9 to TRBJ1-1, with D maybe TRBD1 (6 bases). Between the trimmed V and J ends, which lost 3 bases and 7 bases, there was a span of 18 bases. Looked up from germline, CDR1 is SEHNR and CDR2 is FQNEAQ (reference sequence). The CDR3 length is 15 residues. Here the CDR3 reads CASSFSGVQGNEAFF. The CDR3 DNA follows: TGTGCCAGCAGCTTTTCCGGGGTTCAGGGGAATGAAGCTTTCTTT.

V gene TRBV2 combines with J gene TRBJ2-1; D call uncertain. The CDR3 is made up of 14 amino acids. Looked up from germline, CDR1 is SNHLY and CDR2 is FYNNEI. Trimming removed 5 bases from V and 9 bases from J, with 17 bases in between. The CDR3 sequence is CASSMELGVGEQFF. The CDR3 region has the DNA TGTGCCAGCAGTATGGAGTTAGGTGTCGGTGAGCAGTTCTTC.

The CDR3 sequence: CASSSTGGGLTQYF. The CDR3 region has the DNA TGTGCCAGCAGCTCAACAGGGGGCGGCTTGACCCAGTACTTC. The rearrangement joins TRBV5-4 to TRBJ2-5, with 9 bases fitting TRBD1. Germline V lookup: CDR1 SGHNT, CDR2 YYREEE (reference sequence). The CDR3 loop spans 14 amino acids. J was trimmed by 7 bases and V by 3 bases; bases with no gene match: 7.

The J gene is TRBJ2-1, the V gene TRBV19; D is perhaps TRBD2 (5 bases). The germline V gene encodes CDR1 LNHDA and CDR2 SQIVND (reference sequence). The CDR3 has 13 residues. Trimming removed 5 bases from V and 7 bases from J, with 12 bases in between. As DNA, the CDR3 is TGTGCCAGTAGTCCCGGGGTCGGAAATGAGCAGTTCTTC. It translates to CASSPGVGNEQFF.

The V call is TRBV29-1, the J call TRBJ2-4; D is uncertain. Germline V lookup: CDR1 SQVTM, CDR2 ANQGSEA. The CDR3 runs to 14 residues. Trimming removed 4 bases at V and 0 bases at J, with 10 bases between. CDR3 loop: CSVGLTVAKNIQYF. CDR3 bases: TGCAGCGTTGGTCTGACGGTAGCCAAAAACATTCAGTACTTC.

The rearrangement joins TRBV19 to TRBJ2-1; 9 nucleotides match TRBD2. Germline CDR1 is LNHDA and CDR2 is SQIVND (reference sequence). The length of the CDR3 is 14 residues. The V gene end was trimmed by 7 bases and the J gene end by 5 bases; junction bases not matched to a gene: 6. The CDR3 is CASTPSGVHNEQFF. CDR3 in DNA: TGTGCCAGTACCCCTAGCGGGGTTCACAATGAGCAGTTCTTC.

The chain recombines TRBV30 with TRBJ1-2, with no clear D. This CDR3 has 13 residues. With 0 bases removed from V and 8 bases from J, the gap between germline ends came to 13 bases. From germline, CDR1 is GTSNPN and CDR2 SVGIG (reference sequence). The DNA for the CDR3 is TGTGCCTGGAGTGTAACGGGAGGGTTGGGCTACACCTTC. Amino acid sequence: CAWSVTGGLGYTF.

V usage is TRBV29-1 and J usage is TRBJ1-2, with 8 bases fitting TRBD1. J lost 3 bases, V lost 5 bases, and 5 bases had no gene match. CDR3 length equals 13 residues. CDR1 is SQVTM and CDR2 is ANQGSEA in the germline V gene. This chain's CDR3 is CSVLAGGYYGYTF. Here the CDR3 DNA reads TGCAGCGTTCTCGCAGGGGGCTACTATGGCTACACCTTC.

V gene TRBV6-1 combines with J gene TRBJ2-1, with 8 bases identical to TRBD2. From germline, CDR1 is MNHNS and CDR2 SASEGT. V gave up 2 bases and J gave up 7 bases; unmatched junction bases: 7. CDR3 length: 15 amino acids. For the CDR3, the DNA is TGTGCCAGCAGTGAAATAGCGGGAAGGGCTAATGAGCAGTTCTTC. It encodes CASSEIAGRANEQFF.

This chain uses TRBV6-6 with TRBJ2-7, with TRBD1 matching 12 bases. The CDR3 extends over 18 amino acids. CDR1 MNHNY and CDR2 SVGAGI come from the germline V gene (reference sequence). The trim removed 5 bases at V and 7 bases at J, leaving 18 bases unmatched. The CDR3 here is CASSPRATGTGGAGEQYF. The CDR3 bases are TGTGCCAGCAGTCCCCGGGCAACCGGGACAGGGGGCGCGGGGGAGCAGTACTTC.

The chain employs TRBV11-1 and TRBJ2-7, with D maybe TRBD2 (5 bases). Germline values: CDR1 SGHAT, CDR2 FQDESV (reference sequence). The V end was cut by 0 bases, the J end by 6 bases, with 15 bases between. This CDR3 has 15 amino acids. DNA for the CDR3: TGTGCCAGCAGCTTAGCGAAGATTTCTAGCAGCGAGCAGTACTTC. Amino acids: CASSLAKISSSEQYF. The variable domain in full, with the rest retrieved from reference TRBV11-1 and TRBJ2-7, is EAEVAQSPRYKITEKSQAVAFWCDPISGHATLYWYRQILGQGPELLVQFQDESVVDDSQLPKDRFSAERLKGVDSTLKIQPAELGDSAMYLCASSLAKISSSEQYFGPGTRLTVT.

The V and J genes are TRBV9 and TRBJ2-1; 8 positions agree with TRBD2. This CDR3 comprises 13 residues. With 4 bases clipped from V and 9 bases from J, the junction kept 6 bases outside the gene matches. Germline CDR1 SGDLS, CDR2 YYNGEE. CDR3 bases: TGTGCCAGCAGCCGGGGGGGGACCGGTGAGCAGTTCTTC. It specifies CASSRGGTGEQFF.

The chain carries TRBV18 and TRBJ2-1; 7 nucleotides line up with TRBD1. J was trimmed by 7 bases and V by 1 base; bases with no gene match: 4. This CDR3 region has 14 residues. The germline V gene has CDR1 KGHSH and CDR2 LQKENI. The CDR3: CASSPRQGFNEQFF. In DNA form, the CDR3 reads TGTGCCAGCTCACCACGACAGGGCTTTAATGAGCAGTTCTTC.

This rearrangement joins TRBV7-3 to TRBJ2-7, with D perhaps TRBD2 (5 bases). Germline-derived CDR1 and CDR2 are SGHTA and FQGTGA. This CDR3 has 13 residues. V lost 3 bases and J lost 6, with 12 bases in between. The CDR3 DNA is TGTGCCAGCAGCTTCCGGGGAAGGGCCGAGCAGTACTTC. Amino acid sequence: CASSFRGRAEQYF.

The J gene is TRBJ2-4, the V gene TRBV19; possible D gene TRBD2, 5 bases. Germline CDR1 and CDR2: LNHDA and SQIVND (reference sequence). This CDR3 has 17 amino acids. The V end was cut by 6 bases, the J end by 1 base, with 19 bases between. The CDR3 is CASRSLGVLRAKNIQYF. CDR3 nucleotides: TGTGCCAGTAGGAGTTTGGGAGTCCTACGGGCCAAAAACATTCAGTACTTC.